This TCR beta chain derives from a study of early T cells in non-severe SARS-CoV-2 infection. The wider study: Sequenced material consisted of bulk RNA (from unsorted whole blood), and chains were unpaired.

This clonotype was observed a few times. Looked up from germline, CDR1 is DFQATT and CDR2 is SNEGSKA (reference sequence). The CDR3 runs to 16 residues. J was trimmed by 0 bases and V by 3 bases; bases with no gene match: 6. Each CDR3 protein is one row after TCRdb ran MiXCR on the 5' RACE reads. The sample lists under 40,000 distinct CDR3 sequences; over 4.5% were seen once. The sample was whole blood. J is TRBJ2-1 and V is TRBV20-1; 9 positions agree with TRBD2. The receptor's source is an adult who was a healthcare worker with PCR-confirmed SARS-CoV-2 infection or an uninfected control (not recorded which). CDR3 sequence: CSARGREGPSYNEQFF. CDR3 DNA: TGCAGTGCTAGGGGGCGGGAGGGCCCCTCCTACAATGAGCAGTTCTTC.